This T cell receptor (beta chain) stems from a study of T cells after yellow fever vaccination (dated by TCRdb to about 2019). A note on the overall study: The SMART-Seq v4 Ultra Low Input RNA kit was used to prepare libraries from fractions with low cell numbers. Bulk TCR alpha and beta repertoires were sequenced longitudinally to track T-cell clones before and after primary and booster YFV17D yellow fever vaccination. Two healthy male donors, one aged 18 to 29 and one aged 30 to 40 years, were included in the cohort. Blood was collected at multiple timepoints before and after primary and secondary immunization, and bulk PBMC replicates and cell subsets were isolated.

Points the paper makes about the study in general: Compared with the primary T-cell response, the secondary T-cell response was faster but weaker, reaching its peak on day 5 rather than on day 15. The study included only a couple of donors, which limits how far the findings can be generalized. Because abundant contaminating clonotypes from the bulk population could be contained in FACS-sorted repertoires, computational filtering was required. After the booster, most clones that had expanded after primary vaccination were detected again (around 97% of CD4 and 88% of CD8), suggesting broad maintenance of memory. A small share of clonotypes was detected in both CD4 and CD8 compartments, with the overlap likely arising from convergent recombination.

V was cut back by 1 base and J by 5 bases, leaving a gap of 9 bases between them. The germline V gene encodes CDR1 SGHRS and CDR2 YFSETQ. Reading from cysteine to phenylalanine, the CDR3 counts 13 amino acids. The retained sequence is limited to the CDR3, 39 bases, with the frame set at the first base. Explained via the paper, the treatment or condition label denotes: live attenuated yellow fever vaccine strain. PBMCs were isolated from peripheral blood using a standard Ficoll-Paque protocol. CD4 and CD8 T-cell fractions were isolated with Dynabeads CD4 and CD8 positive selection kits. RNA was extracted with TriZol from bulk PBMCs, CD4 and CD8 fractions, and dextramer-positive and dextramer-negative fractions. A few counts support this clonotype. What this receptor recognizes is not known. One base away there is no much larger clone; base qualities are not given. The sample was run on an Illumina NovaSeq 6000. TCR cDNA was synthesized by 5'RACE template switching, through which a universal primer site and unique molecular identifiers were introduced. Priming of cDNA synthesis was performed from both the TCR alpha and TCR beta constant segments. Two PCR steps were used to amplify libraries, with sample barcodes and sequencing adapters being added in the second step. Sequencing of libraries was performed on Illumina HiSeq 2500 (2x100 bp) or NovaSeq (2x150 bp). Turning to the authors' computational methods: Reads were demultiplexed and collapsed into UMI consensus sequences with MIGEC, and V(D)J alignment was performed with MiXCR. Using edgeR on replicate PBMC samples, clonotypes were called vaccine-responding if FDR was below 0.01 and the log2 fold change was above 5 up to day 15. Each bulk clonotype received a CD4 or CD8 identity based on whether the sequenced CD4 or CD8 repertoire contained that clonotype at higher abundance. The public reads were reanalyzed by TCRdb: fastp trimming at Q25, MiXCR alignment, in-frame beta chains only. Rows with a matching CDR3 protein are joined into one entry that keeps the most common DNA and genes. TCRdb's processing, not the authors', yielded these V and J calls. For this sample there are a few hundred thousand distinct CDR3 sequences; approximately 8% appear just once. The ten largest account for 3% to 4% of the sample.

Specimen: CD4+ T cells sorted from PBMCs, collected 5 days after the yellow fever booster vaccination. The chain uses TRBV5-1 and TRBJ2-5, with the D gene not clear enough to name. The receptor's source is a man aged 18 to 29 who received the YFV17D yellow fever vaccine. The CDR3 region: CASSLSNGETQYF. The nucleotide sequence reads TGCGCCAGCAGCTTGAGTAATGGGGAGACCCAGTACTTC.